The 3 T cell receptor beta chains listed next were all sequenced from one sample in a study of cytomegalovirus exposure and HLA in healthy donors (dated by TCRdb to the late 2010s). The library relied on the immunoSEQ multiplex PCR assay. A mixture of 60 forward primers for TCR Vbeta segments and 13 reverse primers for TCR Jbeta segments was used in the multiplex PCR. Entries here come from immuneACCESS through TCRdb and include only in-frame sequences with V and J called. Some clones fail to appear in such tables; in the studies checked, an unresolved V gene covers under half of the shortfall, and the cause of the remainder is unknown. Here the sample has over 90,000 clones; around four fifths occur a single time. The ten largest clonotypes hold 2.5% to 3% of the sample. The material sequenced was PBMCs. Receptors were obtained from a middle-aged man in good health and CMV-seronegative.

The chain is built from TRBV6-5 and TRBJ1-2, with D possibly being TRBD1 (5 bases). The germline V gene encodes CDR1 MNHEY and CDR2 SVGAGI. The V end lost 2 bases, the J end lost 4 bases, and 11 bases lay between the germline ends. The CDR3 is 14 residues long. CDR3 sequence: CASSYHPQGYGYTF. The CDR3 DNA sequence: TGTGCCAGCAGTTACCACCCCCAGGGCTATGGCTACACCTTC.

V usage is TRBV7-6 and J usage is TRBJ1-1; D uncertain. CDR3 length equals 14 residues. Trimming took off 0 bases at V and 1 base at J, with 6 bases between the two ends. Germline CDR1 and CDR2: SGHVS and FNYEAQ. CDR3 DNA sequence: TGTGCCAGCAGCTTAGCAACTGGGAACACTGAAGCTTTCTTT. This gives the protein CASSLATGNTEAFF.

This sequence joins TRBV30 and TRBJ2-3; D remains ambiguous. This CDR3 comprises 13 residues. Trimming stripped 0 bases from V and 1 base from J, with 5 bases between. CDR1 is GTSNPN, CDR2 SVGIG, per germline (reference sequence). The CDR3 nucleotides read TGTGCCTGGAGTGTACGGGGCACAGATACGCAGTATTTT. It specifies CAWSVRGTDTQYF.